This passage covers 2 T cell receptor beta chains from one sample sequenced in a study of blood T cell repertoires in COVID-19. Clones were read by immunoSEQ multiplex PCR, and TCRdb kept only the in-frame ones, dropping some. The table has roughly 100,000 clones, around 87% seen once. Specimen: peripheral blood. Receptors originate from a man between 50 and 59 years old with acute or convalescent COVID-19.

The rearrangement joins TRBV2 to TRBJ2-7; D remains ambiguous. This CDR3 has 12 residues. V lost 5 bases to trimming and J lost 7 bases, with 12 bases between them. The V gene's germline CDR1 is SNHLY and CDR2 FYNNEI. This chain's CDR3 is CASSFAGREQYF. CDR3 in DNA: TGTGCCAGCAGTTTTGCCGGTCGGGAGCAGTACTTC.

This chain connects TRBV24-1 to TRBJ2-3, with 7 bases aligning to TRBD1. Germline trimming cut 7 bases from V and 5 bases from J; bases unmatched to any gene: 5. The germline V gene has CDR1 KGHDR and CDR2 SFDVKD. The CDR3 loop spans 13 amino acids. The CDR3 sequence: CATRKGARDTQYF. The CDR3 DNA follows: TGTGCCACCAGAAAGGGGGCGAGAGATACGCAGTATTTT.